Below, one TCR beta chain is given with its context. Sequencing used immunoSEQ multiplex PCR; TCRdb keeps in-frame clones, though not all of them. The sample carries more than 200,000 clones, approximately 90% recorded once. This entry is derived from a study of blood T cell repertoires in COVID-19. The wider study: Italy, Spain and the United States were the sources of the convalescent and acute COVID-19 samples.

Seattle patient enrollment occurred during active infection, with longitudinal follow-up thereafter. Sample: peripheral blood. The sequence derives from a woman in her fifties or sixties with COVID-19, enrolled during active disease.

In DNA, the CDR3 is TGTGCCAGCAACGCAGACGGACGGGGAACTGAAGCTTTCTTT. Translating gives CASNADGRGTEAFF. The V and J genes are TRBV6-6 and TRBJ1-1; D gene unclear. With 7 bases removed from V and 5 bases from J, the gap between germline ends came to 17 bases. Germline CDR1 reads MNHNY; CDR2 reads SVGAGI (reference sequence). The CDR3 sequence is 14 residues long.